These T cell receptor beta chains were read from a single sample in a study of lymphopenia after photon versus proton radiotherapy. TCRdb's table, derived via immunoSEQ multiplex PCR, lists solely in-frame clones and lacks some. The table shows roughly 150,000 clones, with approximately 86% occurring only once. This specimen was peripheral blood, taken from a patient treated with photon-based radiotherapy. These receptor sequences come from a man aged 50 to 60 with gastric cancer. Both conserved end residues are part of each CDR3.

TRBV19,TRBJ2-7,CASSMDSGTYEQYF
TRBV5-4,TRBJ1-2,CASSLEHRGGYGYTF
TRBV11-3,TRBJ2-1,CASSLASYNEQFF
TRBV10-3,TRBJ2-2,CAISPQGGELFF
TRBV4-1,TRBJ2-5,CASSQLISGTGVGETQYF
TRBV7-2,TRBJ2-7,CASSLSGTGPYEQYF
TRBV29-1,TRBJ1-5,CSVGGQGVGQPQHF
TRBV7-2,TRBJ2-1,CASSPLGGGEQFF
TRBV28,TRBJ1-2,CASSSDSTGGYTF
TRBV7-2,TRBJ2-2,CASSFRDSPTGELFF
TRBV6-5,TRBJ2-7,CAVGRDSSYEQYF
TRBV10-1,TRBJ2-3,CASSGTSGSTDTQYF
TRBV7-8,TRBJ2-1,CASSSAGTLTYNEQFF
TRBV7-9,TRBJ1-4,CASSLDLEEKLFF
TRBV9,TRBJ1-5,CASSVGTGGFQPQHF
TRBV10-2,TRBJ1-4,CASSESYSGQILVATNEKLFF
TRBV29-1,TRBJ2-2,CSVGWQANTGELFF
TRBV9,TRBJ2-5,CASSVDLEETQYF
TRBV14,TRBJ2-1,CASGVYSYNEQFF
TRBV5-5,TRBJ2-7,CASSLEAGPSYEQYF
TRBV5-1,TRBJ2-2,CASSRTGELFF
TRBV6-5,TRBJ2-3,CASSYNSGLPQYF
TRBV7-2,TRBJ2-1,CASSPQSLAGGNEQFF
TRBV4-1,TRBJ2-7,CASSQAGGQSYEQYF
TRBV25-1,TRBJ2-7,CASSGSGGLGDEQYF
TRBV18,TRBJ2-7,CASSPPPQGAREQYF
TRBV30,TRBJ1-5,CAWSGHPRGNQPQHF
TRBV20-1,TRBJ2-5,CSATEGETQYF
TRBV29-1,TRBJ2-1,CSVGRSPYNEQFF
TRBV30,TRBJ2-3,CAWSVRTGDTQYF
TRBV29-1,TRBJ1-2,CSVQRAGGFDGYTF
TRBV28,TRBJ1-2,CASSLGVNYGYTF
TRBV27,TRBJ1-1,CASSFAGGAGVAFF
TRBV14,TRBJ2-5,CASSRIGIREAQYF
TRBV5-1,TRBJ2-7,CASRKDRETSYEQYF
TRBV12-5,TRBJ1-5,CASAPGRNQPQHF
TRBV7-8,TRBJ1-4,CASSLVSLEGEKLFF
TRBV30,TRBJ1-1,CAWSVRAGGSTEAFF
TRBV19,TRBJ2-1,CASSRVPDSSGEQFF